This T cell receptor beta chain was sequenced for a study of regulatory T cells in long-lasting Graves disease. Study background: Treatment with antithyroid drugs for over 5 years, together with positive TSH receptor antibodies, meant persistent Graves' disease.

This clonotype was counted at least ten times. Construction of the TCR beta libraries employed iRepertoire HTBI primers in conjunction with Arm-PCR of CDR3 regions. TCRdb processed the multiplex PCR reads anew with MiXCR; each CDR3 protein has one entry. The sample includes 310,000 or so distinct CDR3 sequences, less than 20% of them seen just once. Germline V lookup: CDR1 GTSNPN, CDR2 SVGIG (reference sequence). Trimming shortened V by 3 bases and J by 2 bases, and 10 bases separated the two germline ends. This CDR3 has 13 amino acids. Time point of the sample: persistent/refractory GD, antithyroid drugs over 5 years with positive TRAb. Generation of the TCR library employed RNA extracted from PBMCs.

The V gene is TRBV30, the J gene TRBJ1-1; D gene unclear. The sample here was peripheral blood mononuclear cells (PBMCs), taken when the disease was refractory, from a patient treated with antithyroid drugs. This TCR came from a female donor with Graves disease. CDR3 residues: CAWREGRNTEAFF. The CDR3 DNA sequence: TGTGCCTGGAGGGAGGGTAGAAACACTGAAGCTTTCTTT.